Described below is a single T cell receptor (beta chain) sequence and its context. Cohort placement rested on clinical history that participants reported themselves. The ends were cut back, 6 bases at V and 8 bases at J, with 31 bases in the middle. The CDR3 runs 17 residues. CDR1 is GTSNPN and CDR2 is SVGIG in the germline V gene (reference sequence). These data come from a study of blood T cell repertoires in COVID-19. Per the authors' pipeline: Amplification of reference gene primers was used by the study to estimate nucleated cell counts. Sequencing was performed with immunoSEQ multiplex PCR; in TCRdb, only in-frame clones are kept and a portion is missing. From that table come the V and J calls and clone size; the DNA was used to work out D and trimming. The data contain 300,000 to 450,000 clones, roughly 86% of them seen just once; the ten biggest clones take up approximately 0.97%.

The rearrangement links TRBV30 to TRBJ1-2; tentative D call: TRBD1 (6 bases). This TCR derives from a woman between 25 and 40 years old who had been exposed to COVID-19. The source material was PBMCs or T cells enriched from blood (not recorded which). The CDR3: CACPRYHTYRVLRGYTF. For the CDR3, the DNA is TGTGCCTGCCCAAGATATCATACGTACAGGGTTTTACGGGGCTACACCTTC. Full variable domain (outside the CDR3, taken from reference TRBV30 and TRBJ1-2): SQTIHQWPATLVQPVGSPLSLECTVEGTSNPNLYWYRQAAGRGLQLLFYSVGIGQISSEVPQNLSASRPQDRQFILSSKKLLLSDSGFYLCACPRYHTYRVLRGYTFGSGTRLTVV.